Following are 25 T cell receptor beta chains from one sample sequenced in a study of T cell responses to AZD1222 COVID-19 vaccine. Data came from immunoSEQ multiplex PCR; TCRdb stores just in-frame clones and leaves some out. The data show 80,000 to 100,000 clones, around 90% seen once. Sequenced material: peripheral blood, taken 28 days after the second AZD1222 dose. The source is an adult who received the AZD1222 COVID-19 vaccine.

CDR3 protein: CASSQGKGFAYEQYF. The CDR3 DNA is TGTGCCAGCAGCCAAGGGAAAGGTTTTGCCTACGAGCAGTACTTC. The chain couples TRBV4-2 to TRBJ2-7; D gene ambiguous. The CDR3 has 15 amino acids. Trimming took 1 base from V and 2 from J, leaving 12 bases between them. Looked up from germline, CDR1 is LGHNA and CDR2 is YNFKEQ.

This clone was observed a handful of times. The CDR3 DNA reads TGTGCCAGTAGGGGACAGACAGCAACTAATGAAAAACTGTTTTTT. Amino acid sequence: CASRGQTATNEKLFF. The chain joins TRBV19 to TRBJ1-4; TRBD1 matches 7 bases. This CDR3 comprises 15 residues. Germline assignment: CDR1 LNHDA and CDR2 SQIVND (reference sequence). The V gene end was trimmed by 6 bases and the J gene end by 0 bases; junction bases not matched to a gene: 4.

DNA for the CDR3: TGTGCCAGCAGCGTAGAGCACGGGGGTGGTGTAGATACGCAGTATTTT. Residues: CASSVEHGGGVDTQYF. The genes are TRBV9 and TRBJ2-3, with a possible D match to TRBD2 (6 bases). Trimming stripped 0 bases from V and 5 bases from J, with 16 bases between. The CDR3 is 16 amino acids. Germline V CDR1 and CDR2: SGDLS, YYNGEE.

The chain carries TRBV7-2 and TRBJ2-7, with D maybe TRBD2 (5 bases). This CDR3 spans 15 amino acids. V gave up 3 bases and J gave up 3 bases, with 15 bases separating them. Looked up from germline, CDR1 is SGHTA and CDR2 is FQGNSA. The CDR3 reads CASSFATSLLYEQYF. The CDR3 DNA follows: TGTGCCAGCAGCTTTGCAACTAGTCTACTCTACGAGCAGTACTTC.

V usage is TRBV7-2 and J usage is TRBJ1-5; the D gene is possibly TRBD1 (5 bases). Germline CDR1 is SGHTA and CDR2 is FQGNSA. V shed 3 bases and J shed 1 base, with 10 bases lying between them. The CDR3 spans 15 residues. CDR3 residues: CASSLFRDSNQPQHF. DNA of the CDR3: TGTGCCAGCAGCTTGTTCCGGGACAGCAATCAGCCCCAGCATTTT. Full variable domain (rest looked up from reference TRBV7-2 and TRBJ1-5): GAGVSQSPSNKVTEKGKDVELRCDPISGHTALYWYRQSLGQGLEFLIYFQGNSAPDKSGLPSDRFSAERTGGSVSTLTIQRTQQEDSAVYLCASSLFRDSNQPQHFGDGTRLSIL.

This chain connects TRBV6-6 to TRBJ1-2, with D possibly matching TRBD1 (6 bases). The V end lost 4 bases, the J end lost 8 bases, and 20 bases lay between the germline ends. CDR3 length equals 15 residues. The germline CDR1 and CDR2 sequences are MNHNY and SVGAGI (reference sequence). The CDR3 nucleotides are TGTGCCAGCAGTTCTCTTGACAGGCCCTTATGGGGCTACACCTTC. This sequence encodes CASSSLDRPLWGYTF.

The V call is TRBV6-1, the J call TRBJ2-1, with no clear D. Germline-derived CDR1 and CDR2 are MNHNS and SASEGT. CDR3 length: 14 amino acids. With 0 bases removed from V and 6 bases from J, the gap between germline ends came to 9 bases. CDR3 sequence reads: CASSEARMSNEQFF. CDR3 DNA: TGTGCCAGCAGTGAAGCGAGGATGAGCAATGAGCAGTTCTTC.

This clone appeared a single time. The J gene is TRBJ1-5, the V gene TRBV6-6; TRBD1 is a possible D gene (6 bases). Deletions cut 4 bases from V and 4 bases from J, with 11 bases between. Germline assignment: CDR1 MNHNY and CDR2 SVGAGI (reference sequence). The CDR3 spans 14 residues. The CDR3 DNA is TGTGCCAGCAGTTCGCAGGGGCGAAATCAGCCCCAGCATTTT. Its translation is CASSSQGRNQPQHF.

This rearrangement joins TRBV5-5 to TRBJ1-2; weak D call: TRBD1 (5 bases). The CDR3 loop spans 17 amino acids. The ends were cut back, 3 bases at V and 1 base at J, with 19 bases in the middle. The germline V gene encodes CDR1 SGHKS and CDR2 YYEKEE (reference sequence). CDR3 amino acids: CASSSHRTTQLNYGYTF. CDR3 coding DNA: TGTGCCAGCAGCTCCCATAGGACAACCCAACTTAACTATGGCTACACCTTC. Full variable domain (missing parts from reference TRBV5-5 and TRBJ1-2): DAGVTQSPTHLIKTRGQQVTLRCSPISGHKSVSWYQQVLGQGPQFIFQYYEKEERGRGNFPDRFSARQFPNYSSELNVNALLLGDSALYLCASSSHRTTQLNYGYTFGSGTRLTVV.

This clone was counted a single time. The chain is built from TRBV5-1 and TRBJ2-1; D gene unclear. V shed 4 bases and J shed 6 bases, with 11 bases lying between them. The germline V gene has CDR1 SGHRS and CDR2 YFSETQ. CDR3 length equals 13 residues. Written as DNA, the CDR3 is TGCGCCAGCAGCCCCGACACCATCAATGAGCAGTTCTTC. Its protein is CASSPDTINEQFF.

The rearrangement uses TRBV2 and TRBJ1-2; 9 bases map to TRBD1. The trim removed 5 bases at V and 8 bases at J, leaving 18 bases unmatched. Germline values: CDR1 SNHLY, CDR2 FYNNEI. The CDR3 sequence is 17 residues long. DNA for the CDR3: TGTGCCAGCAGTCCTTACCGACCGGGACAGGGTGAATTCGGCTACACCTTC. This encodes CASSPYRPGQGEFGYTF.

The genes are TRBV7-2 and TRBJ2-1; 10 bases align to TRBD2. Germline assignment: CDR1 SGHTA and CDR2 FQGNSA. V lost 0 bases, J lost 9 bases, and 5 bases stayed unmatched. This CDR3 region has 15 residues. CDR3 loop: CASSLAPSGGFEQFF. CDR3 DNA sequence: TGTGCCAGCAGCTTAGCCCCTAGCGGGGGATTTGAGCAGTTCTTC.

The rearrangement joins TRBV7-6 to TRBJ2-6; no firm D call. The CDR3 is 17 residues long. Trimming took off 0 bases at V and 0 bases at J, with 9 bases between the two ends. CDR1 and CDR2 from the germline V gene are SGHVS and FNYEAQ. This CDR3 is CASSLAPLGSGANVLTF. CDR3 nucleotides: TGTGCCAGCAGCTTAGCCCCCCTGGGCTCTGGGGCCAACGTCCTGACTTTC. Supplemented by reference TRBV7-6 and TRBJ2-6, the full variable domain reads GAGVSQSPRYKVTKRGQDVALRCDPISGHVSLYWYRQALGQGPEFLTYFNYEAQQDKSGLPNDRFSAERPEGSISTLTIQRTEQRDSAMYRCASSLAPLGSGANVLTFGAGSRLTVL.

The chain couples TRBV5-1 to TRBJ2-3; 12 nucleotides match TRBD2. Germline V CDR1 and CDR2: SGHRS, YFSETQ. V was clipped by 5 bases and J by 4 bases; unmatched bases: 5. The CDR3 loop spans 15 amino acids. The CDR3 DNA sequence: TGCGCCAGCAGTCTTACTAGCGGGGGGCCAGATACGCAGTATTTT. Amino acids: CASSLTSGGPDTQYF. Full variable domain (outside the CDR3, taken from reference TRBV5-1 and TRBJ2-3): KAGVTQTPRYLIKTRGQQVTLSCSPISGHRSVSWYQQTPGQGLQFLFEYFSETQRNKGNFPGRFSGRQFSNSRSEMNVSTLELGDSALYLCASSLTSGGPDTQYFGPGTRLTVL.

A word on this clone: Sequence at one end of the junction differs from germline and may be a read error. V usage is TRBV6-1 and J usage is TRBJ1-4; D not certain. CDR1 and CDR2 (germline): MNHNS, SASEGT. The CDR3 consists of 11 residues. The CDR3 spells CASREDLKLFF. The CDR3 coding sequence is TGTGCCAGCAGGGAAGACTTAAAACTGTTTTTT.

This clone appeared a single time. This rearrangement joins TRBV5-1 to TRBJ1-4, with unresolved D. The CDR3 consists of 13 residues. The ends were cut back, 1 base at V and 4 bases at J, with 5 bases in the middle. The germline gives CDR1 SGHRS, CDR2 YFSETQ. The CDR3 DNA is TGCGCCAGCAGCTTGCTCGGTAATGAAAAACTGTTTTTT. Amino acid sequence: CASSLLGNEKLFF.

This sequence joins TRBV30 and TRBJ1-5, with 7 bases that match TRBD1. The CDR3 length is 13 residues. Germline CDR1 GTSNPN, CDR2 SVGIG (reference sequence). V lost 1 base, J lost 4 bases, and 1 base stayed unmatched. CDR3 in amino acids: CAWSAGGNQPQHF. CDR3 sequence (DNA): TGTGCCTGGAGTGCAGGGGGGAATCAGCCCCAGCATTTT. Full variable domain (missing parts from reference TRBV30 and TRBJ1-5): SQTIHQWPATLVQPVGSPLSLECTVEGTSNPNLYWYRQAAGRGLQLLFYSVGIGQISSEVPQNLSASRPQDRQFILSSKKLLLSDSGFYLCAWSAGGNQPQHFGDGTRLSIL.

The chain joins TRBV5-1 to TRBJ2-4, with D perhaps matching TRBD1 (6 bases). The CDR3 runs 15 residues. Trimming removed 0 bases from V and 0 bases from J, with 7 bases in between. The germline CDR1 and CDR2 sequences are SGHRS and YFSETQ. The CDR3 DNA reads TGCGCCAGCAGCTTGGGAGGGGGAGCCAAAAACATTCAGTACTTC. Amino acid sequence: CASSLGGGAKNIQYF. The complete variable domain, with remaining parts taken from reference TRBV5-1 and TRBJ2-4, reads KAGVTQTPRYLIKTRGQQVTLSCSPISGHRSVSWYQQTPGQGLQFLFEYFSETQRNKGNFPGRFSGRQFSNSRSEMNVSTLELGDSALYLCASSLGGGAKNIQYFGAGTRLSVL.

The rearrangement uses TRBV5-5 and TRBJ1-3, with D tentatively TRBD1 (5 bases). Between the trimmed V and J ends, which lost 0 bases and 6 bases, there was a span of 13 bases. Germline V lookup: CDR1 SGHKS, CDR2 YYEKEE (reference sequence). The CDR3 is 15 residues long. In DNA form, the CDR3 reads TGTGCCAGCAGCTTGGGTGGGGCTGGGGAAAACACCATATATTTT. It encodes CASSLGGAGENTIYF.

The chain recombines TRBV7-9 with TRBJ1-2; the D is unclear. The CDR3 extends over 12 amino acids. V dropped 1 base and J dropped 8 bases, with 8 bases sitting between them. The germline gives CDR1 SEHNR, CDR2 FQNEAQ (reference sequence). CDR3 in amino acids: CASSLEVGGYTF. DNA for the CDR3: TGTGCCAGCAGCTTAGAGGTGGGAGGCTACACCTTC.

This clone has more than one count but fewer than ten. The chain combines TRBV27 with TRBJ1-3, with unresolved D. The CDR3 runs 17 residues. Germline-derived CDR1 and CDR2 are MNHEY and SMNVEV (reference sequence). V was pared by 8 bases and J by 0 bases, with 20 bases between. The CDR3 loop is CASWQLWVLSSGNTIYF. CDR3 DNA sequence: TGTGCCAGCTGGCAGCTTTGGGTCCTCAGCTCTGGAAACACCATATATTTT.

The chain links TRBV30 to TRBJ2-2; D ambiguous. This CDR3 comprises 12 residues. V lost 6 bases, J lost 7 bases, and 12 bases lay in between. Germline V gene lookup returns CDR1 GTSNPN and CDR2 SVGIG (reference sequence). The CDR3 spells CACPKFHGELFF. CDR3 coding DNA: TGTGCCTGCCCCAAATTCCACGGGGAGCTGTTTTTT.

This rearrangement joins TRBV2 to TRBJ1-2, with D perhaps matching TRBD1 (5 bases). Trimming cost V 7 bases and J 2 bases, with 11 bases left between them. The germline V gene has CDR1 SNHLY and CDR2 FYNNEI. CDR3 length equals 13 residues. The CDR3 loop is CASTRGTNYGYTF. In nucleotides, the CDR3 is TGTGCCAGCACCCGGGGGACCAACTATGGCTACACCTTC.

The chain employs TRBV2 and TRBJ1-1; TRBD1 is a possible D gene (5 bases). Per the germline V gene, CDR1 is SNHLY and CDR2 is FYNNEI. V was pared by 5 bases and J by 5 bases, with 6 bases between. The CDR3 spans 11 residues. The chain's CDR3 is CASSRGTEAFF. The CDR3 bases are TGTGCCAGCAGTAGGGGTACTGAAGCTTTCTTT.

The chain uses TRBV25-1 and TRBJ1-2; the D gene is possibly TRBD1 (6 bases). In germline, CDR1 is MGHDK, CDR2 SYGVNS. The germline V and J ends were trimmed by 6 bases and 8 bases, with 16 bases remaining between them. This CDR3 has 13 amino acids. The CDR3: CASRGGGARGYTF. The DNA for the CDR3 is TGTGCCAGCAGAGGAGGGGGGGCTAGAGGCTACACCTTC.